This record looks at one TCR beta chain sequence and its context. Germline-derived CDR1 and CDR2 are SGHNT and YYREEE (reference sequence). The CDR3 spans 14 residues. J gave up 8 bases and V 5 bases, and 9 bases lay outside the gene matches. Roughly 2.2 micrograms of genomic DNA (from cryopreserved PBMCs) were used for TCR beta libraries. This record comes from a study of cytotoxic CD8 clonotypes in ibrutinib-treated CLL. This table comes from immunoSEQ multiplex PCR, and its TCRdb copy is limited to in-frame clones, with some not included. Here the sample spans some 81,000 clones, around 75% being singletons.

The rearrangement links TRBV5-4 to TRBJ2-3, with 9 bases identical to TRBD1. This clonotype was sampled from a human donor with chronic lymphocytic leukemia. The sequences come from PBMCs, collected after 12 months of ibrutinib treatment. As DNA, the CDR3 is TGTGCCAGCAGTTCCGAGGGACAGGGTGGTACGCAGTATTTT. Its translation is CASSSEGQGGTQYF.